Listed below are T cell receptor beta chains from one sample, sequenced in a study of Graves' ophthalmopathy and Graves' hyperthyroidism. TCRdb recomputed calls from the multiplex PCR reads with MiXCR, one row per CDR3 protein. The table lists 650,000 to 900,000 distinct CDR3 sequences, roughly two fifths of them singletons, with 35% to 55% in the top ten. Sequencing was carried out using peripheral blood. These receptors originate from an adult man with Graves' ophthalmopathy. CDR3s include the opening cysteine and the closing phenylalanine or tryptophan. D genes are given only for firm matches. Size is omitted from some rows. Given values are once, few, many or a class for expanded clones.

J,length,D,size,V,DNA,CDR3
TRBJ2-7,13,.,few,TRBV20-1,TGCAGTGCTAGGCTAGCCCGTTACTACGAGCAGTACTTC,CSARLARYYEQYF
TRBJ2-2,16,TRBD1,few,TRBV7-8,TGTGCCAGCAGCCTTAGACAGGGACCGAACACCGGGGAGCTGTTTTTT,CASSLRQGPNTGELFF
TRBJ1-5,15,TRBD1,.,TRBV15,TGTGCCACCAGCGGGACAGGGAAGAGCAATCAGCCCCAGCATTTT,CATSGTGKSNQPQHF
TRBJ2-6,15,.,many,TRBV12-3/TRBV12-4,TGTGCCAGCACCCTCAGAGCTCCTGGGGCCAACGTCCTGACTTTC,CASTLRAPGANVLTF
TRBJ1-6,15,.,.,TRBV20-1,TGCAGTGCTAGGGATCCGGGGGGCTATAATTCACCCCTCCACTTT,CSARDPGGYNSPLHF
TRBJ2-2,15,.,.,TRBV7-9,TGTGCCAGCAGCTTGGGCCTAGCTTTCACCGGGGAGCTGTTTTTT,CASSLGLAFTGELFF
TRBJ2-5,15,.,once,TRBV10-3,TGTGCCATCAGTGACACCGCCCGGGGCAATCAGCCCCAGTACTTC,CAISDTARGNQPQYF
TRBJ1-2,13,.,many,TRBV7-8,TGTGCCAGCAGCTTAGACCATAACTATGGCTACACCTTC,CASSLDHNYGYTF
TRBJ1-1,17,TRBD1,.,TRBV7-9,TGTGCCAGCAGCCCAGGGGACAGGGGAGTGTGGAACACTGAAGCTTTCTTT,CASSPGDRGVWNTEAFF
TRBJ1-3,15,.,.,TRBV7-2,TGTGCCAGCAGCCCCAGACTGAGCTCTGGAAACACCATATATTTT,CASSPRLSSGNTIYF
TRBJ2-7,16,TRBD2,.,TRBV19,TGTGCCAGTAGTCGGTCAAGCGGGAGGGCCAGAGACGAGCAGTACTTC,CASSRSSGRARDEQYF
TRBJ2-2,16,TRBD2,.,TRBV20-1,TGCAGTGCCCCGGGACTAGCGGGAGGGGGGACCGGGGAGCTGTTTTTT,CSAPGLAGGGTGELFF
TRBJ1-2,12,TRBD1,.,TRBV29-1,TGCAGCGCAAACAGGGGGCGGACTGGCTACACCTTC,CSANRGRTGYTF
TRBJ2-7,17,TRBD2,.,TRBV20-1,TGCAGTGCTGACGGGACTAGCGGGGTCCAAAGCTCCTACGAGCAGTACTTC,CSADGTSGVQSSYEQYF
TRBJ1-1,11,.,.,TRBV29-1,TGCAGCGTTGTGGACTCCACAGAAGCTTTCTTT,CSVVDSTEAFF
TRBJ2-5,13,.,.,TRBV11-2,TGTGCCAGCAGCCCTGATTGGCAAGAGACCCAGTACTTC,CASSPDWQETQYF
TRBJ2-3,16,TRBD1,.,TRBV5-8,TGTGCCAGCAGCTCGAGGACAGGGGGAATCGCAGATACGCAGTATTTT,CASSSRTGGIADTQYF
TRBJ1-6,13,.,many,TRBV20-1,TGCAGTGCTTCCCGCGGGGTAAGAACACCCCTCCACTTT,CSASRGVRTPLHF
TRBJ2-3,12,.,few,TRBV2,TGTGCCAGCAGTGTGATGGAGGGTACGCAGTATTTT,CASSVMEGTQYF
TRBJ1-5,16,.,.,TRBV2,TGTGCCAGCAGTGAAGCGCGGGGGTGTAGCAATCAGCCCCAGCATTTT,CASSEARGCSNQPQHF
TRBJ2-3,14,.,once,TRBV25-1,TGTGCCAGCAGAATACAGGGTGGGGCAGATACGCAGTATTTT,CASRIQGGADTQYF
TRBJ1-4,14,.,.,TRBV25-1,TGTGCCAGCTCACCCAGGGAGGCCAATGAAAAACTGTTTTTT,CASSPREANEKLFF
TRBJ1-2,11,.,few,TRBV7-9,TGTGCCAGCAGATCCCTAGGGGGCTACACCTTC,CASRSLGGYTF
TRBJ2-5,15,TRBD2,.,TRBV5-1,TGTGCCAGCAGCCCTTCCCTAGCGGGGGAAGAGACCCAGTACTTC,CASSPSLAGEETQYF
TRBJ2-7,14,.,once,TRBV7-9,TGCGCCAGCAGCTTCGATCCTGCCCCCGAGCGGCAGTACTTC,CASSFDPAPERQYF
TRBJ2-5,12,.,many,TRBV24-1,TGTGCCACCAGTGACCTGGACGGGGCCCAGTACTTC,CATSDLDGAQYF
TRBJ1-5,15,.,few,TRBV12-3/TRBV12-4,TGTGCCAGCAGCCCTGCGGGGACGGAAAATCAGCCCCAGCATTTT,CASSPAGTENQPQHF
TRBJ2-7,11,.,.,TRBV10-3,TGTTCCAGCAAGGACGGCTACGAGCAGAACTTC,CSSKDGYEQNF
TRBJ2-5,15,TRBD2,.,TRBV10-3,TGTGCCACGATGTATAAAAAAGCGGGAGAAGAGACCCAGTACTTC,CATMYKKAGEETQYF
TRBJ2-2,15,.,.,TRBV25-1,TGTGCCAGCGTAGATAGGCAGGGAGGAACCGGGGAGCTGTTTTTT,CASVDRQGGTGELFF
TRBJ2-2,15,.,.,TRBV19,TGTGCCAGTCAGCCGGGACTCTCCGGAACCGGGGAGCTGTTTTTT,CASQPGLSGTGELFF
TRBJ2-3,16,TRBD1,.,TRBV25-1,TGTGCCAGCAGTGGCTATAGGGGACAGGGGGCAGATACGCAGTATTTT,CASSGYRGQGADTQYF
TRBJ1-5,12,TRBD1,few,TRBV20-1,TGCAGTGCTGGGGACAGGGGACAGCCCCAGCATTTT,CSAGDRGQPQHF
TRBJ1-1,12,TRBD1,.,TRBV7-9,TGTGCCAGCAGCCGGGACAGTGGTGAAGCTTTCTTT,CASSRDSGEAFF
TRBJ1-5,15,.,.,TRBV24-1,TGTGCCAGCAGTTCCCCGGTGACAGCCAATCAGCCCCAGCATTTT,CASSSPVTANQPQHF